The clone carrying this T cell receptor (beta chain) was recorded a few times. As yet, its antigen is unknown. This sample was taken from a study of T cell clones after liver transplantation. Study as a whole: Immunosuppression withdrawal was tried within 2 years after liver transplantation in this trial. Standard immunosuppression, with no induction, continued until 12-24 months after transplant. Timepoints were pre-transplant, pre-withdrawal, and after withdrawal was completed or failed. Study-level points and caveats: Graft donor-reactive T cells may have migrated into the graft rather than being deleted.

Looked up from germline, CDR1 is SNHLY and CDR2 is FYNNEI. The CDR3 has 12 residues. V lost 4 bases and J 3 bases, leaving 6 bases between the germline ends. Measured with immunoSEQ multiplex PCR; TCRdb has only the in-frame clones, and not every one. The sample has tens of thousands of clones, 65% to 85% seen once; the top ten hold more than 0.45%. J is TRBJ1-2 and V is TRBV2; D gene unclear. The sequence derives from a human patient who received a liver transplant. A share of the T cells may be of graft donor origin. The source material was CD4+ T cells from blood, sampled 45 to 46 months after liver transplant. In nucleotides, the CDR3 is TGTGCCAGCAGTGTCGGGGACTATGGCTACACCTTC. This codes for CASSVGDYGYTF. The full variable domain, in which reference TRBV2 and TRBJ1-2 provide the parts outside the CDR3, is EPEVTQTPSHQVTQMGQEVILRCVPISNHLYFYWYRQILGQKVEFLVSFYNNEISEKSEIFDDQFSVERPDGSNFTLKIRSTKLEDSAMYFCASSVGDYGYTFGSGTRLTVV.